Shown below are 13 T cell receptor beta chains from a single sample sequenced in a study of kidney transplant recipient with SARS-CoV-2 infection. TCRdb reprocessed the reads with MiXCR, giving one entry per CDR3 protein. The data show approximately 250,000 distinct CDR3 sequences, under 30% seen once. Sequences were derived from a blood sample, sampled at baseline and between days 110 and 120 from a kidney transplant recipient. Receptors were obtained from a young adult male patient who had COVID-19 and was a kidney transplant recipient. Some of these T cells may belong to the graft donor.

This clonotype was counted at least ten times. The chain couples TRBV7-6 to TRBJ1-1; D remains unclear. Germline CDR1 and CDR2: SGHVS and FNYEAQ. The CDR3 has 14 residues. V lost 4 bases and J 4 bases, leaving 13 bases between the germline ends. CDR3 amino acids: CASSSYRRPTEAFF. For the CDR3, the DNA is TGTGCCAGCAGCTCCTACAGACGACCCACTGAAGCTTTCTTT.

This clonotype was counted between two and nine times. The V and J genes are TRBV18 and TRBJ1-2; weak D call: TRBD1 (5 bases). Germline values: CDR1 KGHSH, CDR2 LQKENI. CDR3 length: 17 amino acids. V was shortened by 6 bases and J by 0 bases, with 20 bases between the two germline ends. The CDR3 sequence is CASSMTETHTPNYGYTF. The DNA of the CDR3 is TGTGCCAGCTCGATGACAGAAACCCACACCCCTAACTATGGCTACACCTTC.

As concerns this clonotype: A clone one base away is much larger, so this may be a read error. The rearrangement uses TRBV5-8 and TRBJ2-7; TRBD1 aligns across 8 bases. Trimming took 3 bases from V and 3 from J; bases not matched to a gene: 14. This CDR3 has 17 residues. CDR1 is SGHTS and CDR2 is YDEGEE in the germline V gene. This CDR3 is CASSYFSGQAPFYEQYF. Here the CDR3 DNA reads TGTGCCAGCAGCTATTTTTCGGGACAGGCCCCTTTCTACGAGCAGTACTTC.

This clonotype was detected a few times. The chain combines TRBV3-1 with TRBJ2-3; 7 nucleotides agree with TRBD1. Germline CDR1 LGHDT, CDR2 YNNKEL (reference sequence). Trimming cost V 2 bases and J 4 bases; bases outside gene matches: 0. The CDR3 length is 13 residues. CDR3 in DNA: TGTGCCAGCAGCCAAACAGGGGCAGATACGCAGTATTTT. Encoded protein: CASSQTGADTQYF.

This clonotype was observed many times. The chain couples TRBV3-1 to TRBJ2-2; 7 bases fit TRBD1. The length of the CDR3 is 15 residues. The J segment lost 4 bases and the V segment lost 7 bases, leaving 9 bases of the junction unmatched. CDR1 is LGHDT, CDR2 YNNKEL, per germline (reference sequence). This chain's CDR3 is CASKHPGGSTGELFF. The CDR3 DNA sequence: TGTGCCAGCAAACACCCAGGGGGAAGCACCGGGGAGCTGTTTTTT.

In its sample, this clonotype was seen many times. This chain uses TRBV2 with TRBJ2-7, with unresolved D. The CDR3 extends over 14 amino acids. CDR1 is SNHLY, CDR2 FYNNEI, per germline. V lost 4 bases and J lost 2, with 12 bases in between. The CDR3 reads CASSVGDRTYEQYF. The CDR3 DNA sequence: TGTGCCAGCAGTGTTGGTGACCGGACCTACGAGCAGTACTTC.

This clonotype has at least ten counts. The J gene is TRBJ2-4, the V gene TRBV3-2; the table's D call of TRBD1 was not tested on the DNA. TRBV3-2 corresponds to a pseudogene. CDR3 size: 13 residues. The CDR3 DNA is TGTGCCAGCAGCCCGGGGGGTCGTTGGGAGCAGTACTTC. Its protein is CASSPGGRWEQYF.

In this sample, this clonotype turned up many times. In DNA form, the CDR3 reads TGCGCCAGCATTGCCTTATCGGTTCGAAAGACCTATGGCTACACCTTC. This encodes CASIALSVRKTYGYTF. V and J are TRBV5-1 and TRBJ1-2; D remains ambiguous. The CDR3 has 16 residues. Trimming cost V 6 bases and J 4 bases, with 22 bases left between them. Per the germline V gene, CDR1 is SGHRS and CDR2 is YFSETQ.

This clonotype showed up just a few times. V usage is TRBV30 and J usage is TRBJ1-2; D is undetermined. With 5 bases removed from V and 4 bases from J, the gap between germline ends came to 23 bases. Germline assignment: CDR1 GTSNPN and CDR2 SVGIG (reference sequence). This CDR3 is built from 16 residues. The CDR3 DNA follows: TGTGCCTGGTCACAGACGCGTTATAGAAAGACCTATGGCTACACCTTC. Encoded protein: CAWSQTRYRKTYGYTF.

As for this clonotype: A much larger clone differs by one base, so this may be a read error. This chain connects TRBV20-1 to TRBJ1-1; D gene ambiguous. This CDR3 has 12 amino acids. The germline V gene encodes CDR1 DFQATT and CDR2 SNEGSKA (reference sequence). The CDR3 DNA sequence: TGCAATGCCAGCGACGGGAACACTGAAGCTTTCTTT. Translated, it gives CNASDGNTEAFF.

In regard to this clonotype: A much more abundant neighbour one base away suggests this may be a read error. The rearrangement joins TRBV3-1 to TRBJ1-2; D remains unclear. Trimming cost V 5 bases and J 4 bases, with 23 bases left between them. Germline CDR1 LGHDT, CDR2 YNNKEL (reference sequence). There are 17 residues in the CDR3. CDR3 region: CASSGEFTLRKTYGYTF. The CDR3 coding sequence is TGTGCCAGCAGCGGAGAGTTCACCCTTCGAAAGACCTATGGCTACACCTTC.

The sample holds many counts of this clonotype. The junction departs from germline at one end; a sequencing error may be responsible. The genes are TRBV6-6 and TRBJ2-5; 9 positions agree with TRBD2. The germline gives CDR1 MNHNY, CDR2 SVGAGI (reference sequence). This CDR3 spans 15 amino acids. The CDR3 bases are TGTGCCAGCAGTAACTCCCCAGCGGGAGGCCTGACCCAGTACTTC. This codes for CASSNSPAGGLTQYF.

This clonotype was seen a few times. The rearrangement joins TRBV15 to TRBJ1-2; D remains unclear. There are 17 residues in the CDR3. Germline CDR1 reads LNHNV; CDR2 reads YYDKDF (reference sequence). Trimming cost V 5 bases and J 4 bases, with 23 bases left between them. CDR3 DNA sequence: TGTGCCACCAGCCACCTTATAAGGTGTGGAAAGACCTATGGCTACACCTTC. This encodes CATSHLIRCGKTYGYTF.